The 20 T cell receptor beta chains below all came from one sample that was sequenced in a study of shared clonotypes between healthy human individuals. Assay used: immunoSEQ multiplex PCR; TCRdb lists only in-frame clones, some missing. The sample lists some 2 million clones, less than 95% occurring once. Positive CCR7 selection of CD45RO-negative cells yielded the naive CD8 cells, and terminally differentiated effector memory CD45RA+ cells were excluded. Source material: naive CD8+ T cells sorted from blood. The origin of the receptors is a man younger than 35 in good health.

This CDR3 reads CASSPGLAGLFF. The DNA of the CDR3 is TGTGCCAGTAGTCCTGGACTAGCGGGCCTGTTCTTC. The rearrangement joins TRBV19 to TRBJ2-1; 11 nucleotides align to TRBD2. There are 12 residues in the CDR3. The junction had 6 bases not matched to a gene; V was cut back by 5 bases and J by 15 bases. Germline-derived CDR1 and CDR2 are LNHDA and SQIVND (reference sequence).

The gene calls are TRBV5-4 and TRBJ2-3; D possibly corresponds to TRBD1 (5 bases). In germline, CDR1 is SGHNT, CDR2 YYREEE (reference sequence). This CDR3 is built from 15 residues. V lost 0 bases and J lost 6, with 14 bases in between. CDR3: CASSLDYAGHDTQYF. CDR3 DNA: TGTGCCAGCAGCTTGGACTATGCAGGGCACGATACGCAGTATTTT.

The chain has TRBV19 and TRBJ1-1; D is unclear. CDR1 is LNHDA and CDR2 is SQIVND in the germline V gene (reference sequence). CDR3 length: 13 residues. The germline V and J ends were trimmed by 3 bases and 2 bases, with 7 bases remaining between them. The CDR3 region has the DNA TGTGCCAGTAGTATGACACCTAACACTGAAGCTTTCTTT. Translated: CASSMTPNTEAFF.

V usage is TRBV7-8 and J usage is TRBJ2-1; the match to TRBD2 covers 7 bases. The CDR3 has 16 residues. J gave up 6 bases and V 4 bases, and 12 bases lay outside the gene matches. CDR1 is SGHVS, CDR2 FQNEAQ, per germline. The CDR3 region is CASSYGGSPSPNEQFF. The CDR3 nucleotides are TGTGCCAGCAGCTACGGGGGGAGTCCGTCCCCCAATGAGCAGTTCTTC.

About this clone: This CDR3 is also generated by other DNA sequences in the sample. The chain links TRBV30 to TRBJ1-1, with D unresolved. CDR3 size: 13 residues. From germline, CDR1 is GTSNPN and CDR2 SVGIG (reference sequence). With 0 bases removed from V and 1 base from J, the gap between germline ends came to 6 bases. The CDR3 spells CAWSVMGNTEAFF. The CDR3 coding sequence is TGTGCCTGGAGTGTTATGGGGAACACTGAAGCTTTCTTT.

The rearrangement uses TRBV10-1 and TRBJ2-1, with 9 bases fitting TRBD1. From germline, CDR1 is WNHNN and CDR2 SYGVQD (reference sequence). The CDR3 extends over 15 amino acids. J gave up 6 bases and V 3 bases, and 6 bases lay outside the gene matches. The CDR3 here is CASSDGTGGLNEQFF. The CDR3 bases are TGCGCCAGCAGTGACGGTACAGGGGGCCTCAATGAGCAGTTCTTC.

The DNA of the CDR3 is TGTGCCAGCAGAACCGGGACAGGTGAGCAGTTCTTC. Its protein is CASRTGTGEQFF. This chain joins TRBV2 and TRBJ2-1, with 8 nucleotides matching TRBD1. This CDR3 spans 12 amino acids. Germline V CDR1 and CDR2: SNHLY, FYNNEI. The J segment lost 9 bases and the V segment lost 6 bases, leaving 4 bases of the junction unmatched.

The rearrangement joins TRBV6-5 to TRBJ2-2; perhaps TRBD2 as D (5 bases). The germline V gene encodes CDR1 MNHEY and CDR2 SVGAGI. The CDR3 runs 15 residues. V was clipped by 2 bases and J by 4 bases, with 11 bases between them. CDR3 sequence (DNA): TGTGCCAGCAGTTACGGAGCAGGACTCACCGGGGAGCTGTTTTTT. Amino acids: CASSYGAGLTGELFF.

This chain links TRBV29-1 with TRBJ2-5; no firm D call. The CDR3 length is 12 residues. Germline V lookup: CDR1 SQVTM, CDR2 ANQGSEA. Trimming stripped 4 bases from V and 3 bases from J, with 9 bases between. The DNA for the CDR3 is TGCAGCGTTGCTGGCGAGAAAGAGACCCAGTACTTC. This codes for CSVAGEKETQYF.

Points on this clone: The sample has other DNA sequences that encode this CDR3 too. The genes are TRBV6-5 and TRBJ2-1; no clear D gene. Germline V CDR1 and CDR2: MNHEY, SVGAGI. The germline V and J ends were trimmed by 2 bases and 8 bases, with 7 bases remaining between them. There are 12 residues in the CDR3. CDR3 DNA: TGTGCCAGCAGTTACGCCGGAGATGAGCAGTTCTTC. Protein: CASSYAGDEQFF.

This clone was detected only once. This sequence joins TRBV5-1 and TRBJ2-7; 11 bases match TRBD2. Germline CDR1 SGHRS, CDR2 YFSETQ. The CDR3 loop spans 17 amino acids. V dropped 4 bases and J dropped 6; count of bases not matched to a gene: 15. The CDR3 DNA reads TGCGCCAGCAGCCTCACATCCACTAGCGGGGGAGTTGGCGAGCAGTACTTC. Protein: CASSLTSTSGGVGEQYF.

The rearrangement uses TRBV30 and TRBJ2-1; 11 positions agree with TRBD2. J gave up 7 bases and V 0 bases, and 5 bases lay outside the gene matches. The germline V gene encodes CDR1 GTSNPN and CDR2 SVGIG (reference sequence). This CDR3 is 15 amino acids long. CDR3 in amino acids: CAWSVIAGGGNEQFF. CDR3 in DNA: TGTGCCTGGAGTGTTATAGCGGGAGGGGGAAATGAGCAGTTCTTC.

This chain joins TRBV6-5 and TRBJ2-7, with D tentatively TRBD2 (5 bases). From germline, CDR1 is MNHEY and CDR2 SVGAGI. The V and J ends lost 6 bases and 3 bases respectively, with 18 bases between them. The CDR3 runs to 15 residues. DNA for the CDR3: TGTGCCAGCAGCGGCCTCCGGGATGGGTACTACGAGCAGTACTTC. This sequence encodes CASSGLRDGYYEQYF.

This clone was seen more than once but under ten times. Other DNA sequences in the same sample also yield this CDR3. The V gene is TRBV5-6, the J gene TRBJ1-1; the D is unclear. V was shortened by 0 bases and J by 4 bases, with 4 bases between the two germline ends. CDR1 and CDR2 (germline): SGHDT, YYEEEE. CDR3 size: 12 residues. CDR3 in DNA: TGTGCCAGCAGCTTGGTAGGCACTGAAGCTTTCTTT. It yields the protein CASSLVGTEAFF.

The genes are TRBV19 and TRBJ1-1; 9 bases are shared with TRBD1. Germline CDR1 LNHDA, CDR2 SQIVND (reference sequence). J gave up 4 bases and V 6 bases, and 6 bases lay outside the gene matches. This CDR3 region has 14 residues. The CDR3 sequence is CASSLTGGITEAFF. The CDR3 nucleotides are TGTGCCAGTAGCCTGACAGGGGGAATCACTGAAGCTTTCTTT.

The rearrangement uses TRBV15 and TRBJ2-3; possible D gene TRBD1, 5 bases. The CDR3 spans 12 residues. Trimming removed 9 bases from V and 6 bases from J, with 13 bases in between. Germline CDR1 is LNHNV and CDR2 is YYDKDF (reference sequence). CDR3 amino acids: CATAATGDTQYF. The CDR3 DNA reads TGTGCCACGGCGGCAACAGGTGATACGCAGTATTTT.

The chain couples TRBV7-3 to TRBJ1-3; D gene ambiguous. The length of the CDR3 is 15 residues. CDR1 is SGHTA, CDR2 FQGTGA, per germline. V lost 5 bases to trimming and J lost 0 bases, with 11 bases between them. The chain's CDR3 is CASSRLGASGNTIYF. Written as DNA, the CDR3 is TGTGCCAGCAGCCGCCTGGGCGCCTCTGGAAACACCATATATTTT.

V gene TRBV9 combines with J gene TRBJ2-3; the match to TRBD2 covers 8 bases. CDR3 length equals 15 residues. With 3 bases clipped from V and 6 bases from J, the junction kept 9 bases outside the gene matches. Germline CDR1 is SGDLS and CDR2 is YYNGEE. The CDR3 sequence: CASSASSGAGDTQYF. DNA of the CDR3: TGTGCCAGCAGCGCAAGTAGCGGGGCCGGGGATACGCAGTATTTT. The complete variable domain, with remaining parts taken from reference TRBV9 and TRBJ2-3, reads DSGVTQTPKHLITATGQRVTLRCSPRSGDLSVYWYQQSLDQGLQFLIQYYNGEERAKGNILERFSAQQFPDLHSELNLSSLELGDSALYFCASSASSGAGDTQYFGPGTRLTVL.

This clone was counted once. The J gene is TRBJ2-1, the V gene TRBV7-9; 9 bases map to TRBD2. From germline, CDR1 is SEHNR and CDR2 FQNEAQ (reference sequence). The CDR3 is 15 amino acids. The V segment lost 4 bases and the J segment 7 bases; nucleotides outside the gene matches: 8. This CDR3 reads CASSSLAGVRNEQFF. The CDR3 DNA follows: TGTGCCAGCAGCTCGTTAGCGGGAGTTAGGAATGAGCAGTTCTTC.

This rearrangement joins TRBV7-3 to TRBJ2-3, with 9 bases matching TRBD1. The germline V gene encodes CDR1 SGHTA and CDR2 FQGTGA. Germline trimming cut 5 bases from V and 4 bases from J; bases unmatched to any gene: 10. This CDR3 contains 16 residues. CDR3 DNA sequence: TGTGCCAGCAGCGATAGCCGGGACAGGGATCCAGATACGCAGTATTTT. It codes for CASSDSRDRDPDTQYF.